In its sample, the clone carrying this T cell receptor beta chain was seen a few times. Its antigen remains unknown. The data stem from a study of blood T cells in healthy people across ages. Per the germline V gene, CDR1 is DFQATT and CDR2 is SNEGSKA (reference sequence). CDR3 length: 14 residues. V shed 8 bases and J 5 bases; nucleotides not matched to a gene: 12. The study, taken as a whole, reports: Naive T cell percentage strongly correlated with TCR beta diversity.

A second PCR, run for roughly 7 to 12 cycles, used a sample-barcoded 5' primer plus a J-beta primer mix. One entry per CDR3 protein, called by TCRdb with MiXCR from the 5' RACE reads. Among about 800,000 distinct CDR3 sequences listed, more than 20% were seen once. In addition, the sample was reused for a study of T cells of mothers and their children.

The gene calls are TRBV20-1 and TRBJ1-1; 9 bases match TRBD1. Input material: blood. The sequence came from a boy between 10 and 17 years old in good health. The CDR3 nucleotides read TGCAGTCCATCAACCGGGACAGGGTGGACTGAAGCTTTCTTT. Encoded protein: CSPSTGTGWTEAFF.